The 30 T cell receptor beta chains presented below share a single source sample, sequenced in a study of shared clonotypes between healthy human individuals. Clones were sequenced by immunoSEQ multiplex PCR, and TCRdb holds only the in-frame ones, with some missing. The profile shows roughly 1.4 million clones, approximately 98.5% of them singletons. Sequenced: naive CD4+ T cells sorted from blood. The subset here: CD45RA+ positively selected. Receptor source: a man aged 25-40 years in good health.

This clone was detected once. This CDR3 is CASSLSPSGASYEQYF. The CDR3, as DNA: TGTGCCAGCAGCTTATCCCCTAGCGGGGCCTCCTACGAGCAGTACTTC. The V call is TRBV7-2, the J call TRBJ2-7; 9 nucleotides agree with TRBD2. The CDR3 covers 16 residues. Trimming cost V 2 bases and J 0 bases; bases outside gene matches: 5. The V gene's germline CDR1 is SGHTA and CDR2 FQGNSA. Full variable domain (outside the CDR3, taken from reference TRBV7-2 and TRBJ2-7): GAGVSQSPSNKVTEKGKDVELRCDPISGHTALYWYRQSLGQGLEFLIYFQGNSAPDKSGLPSDRFSAERTGGSVSTLTIQRTQQEDSAVYLCASSLSPSGASYEQYFGPGTRLTVT.

Turning to this clone: This specimen includes other DNA sequences encoding the same CDR3. The CDR3 is CASSTTSGSYEQYF. The CDR3 DNA follows: TGTGCCAGTAGTACCACTAGCGGGAGCTACGAGCAGTACTTC. This sequence joins TRBV19 and TRBJ2-7; 11 bases map to TRBD2. V was pared by 4 bases and J by 3 bases, with 2 bases of the junction left unmatched. This CDR3 is built from 14 residues. Germline loops: CDR1 LNHDA, CDR2 SQIVND (reference sequence).

This clone was seen a single time. The chain combines TRBV5-1 with TRBJ2-1; D may correspond to TRBD1 or TRBD2 (5 bases each). From germline, CDR1 is SGHRS and CDR2 YFSETQ. The CDR3 runs 15 residues. V lost 5 bases, J lost 7 bases, and 19 bases lay in between. The CDR3 region is CASSTGTVITNEQFF. The CDR3 DNA sequence: TGCGCCAGCAGTACCGGGACCGTGATTACTAATGAGCAGTTCTTC.

The chain employs TRBV5-1 and TRBJ2-5; D possibly uses TRBD1 or TRBD2 (5 bases each). Germline CDR1 reads SGHRS; CDR2 reads YFSETQ. The CDR3 sequence is 14 residues long. V was pared by 5 bases and J by 4 bases, with 15 bases between. The CDR3 here is CASRHEGLGETQYF. CDR3 nucleotide sequence: TGCGCCAGCAGGCATGAGGGGTTGGGAGAGACCCAGTACTTC.

The J gene is TRBJ2-3, the V gene TRBV28, with 9 bases lining up with TRBD2. CDR3 length equals 14 residues. With 6 bases clipped from V and 5 bases from J, the junction kept 6 bases outside the gene matches. Germline V gene data show CDR1 as MDHEN and CDR2 as SYDVKM. The CDR3 spells CASSRSGSRDTQYF. CDR3 sequence (DNA): TGTGCCAGCAGCCGTAGCGGGAGTAGAGATACGCAGTATTTT. Filled out from reference TRBV28 and TRBJ2-3, the complete variable domain reads DVKVTQSSRYLVKRTGEKVFLECVQDMDHENMFWYRQDPGLGLRLIYFSYDVKMKEKGDIPEGYSVSREKKERFSLILESASTNQTSMYLCASSRSGSRDTQYFGPGTRLTVL.

About this clone itself: In the same sample, other DNA sequences code for this CDR3. This chain uses TRBV7-2 with TRBJ2-5; D uncertain. The V end was cut by 4 bases, the J end by 4 bases, with 7 bases between. Germline CDR1 reads SGHTA; CDR2 reads FQGNSA. The CDR3 is 12 amino acids. The CDR3 spells CASSSTLETQYF. CDR3 sequence (DNA): TGTGCCAGCAGCTCCACCTTAGAGACCCAGTACTTC.

The J gene is TRBJ2-3, the V gene TRBV19, with D maybe TRBD2 (5 bases). The CDR3 totals 15 residues. The V and J ends lost 3 bases and 3 bases respectively, with 13 bases between them. In germline, CDR1 is LNHDA, CDR2 SQIVND (reference sequence). The CDR3 reads CASSIPAGGTDTQYF. As DNA, the CDR3 is TGTGCCAGTAGTATTCCCGCCGGAGGAACAGATACGCAGTATTTT.

This clone was observed once. The chain has TRBV10-3 and TRBJ1-5; unclear D gene. CDR3 length equals 15 residues. V lost 3 bases, J lost 2 bases, and 11 bases lay in between. The V gene's germline CDR1 is ENHRY and CDR2 SYGVKD. The chain's CDR3 is CAISDSVQGNQPQHF. Written as DNA, the CDR3 is TGTGCCATCAGTGATTCGGTTCAGGGCAATCAGCCCCAGCATTTT.

This chain uses TRBV18 with TRBJ2-3; tentatively, D is TRBD2 (5 bases). V lost 8 bases and J 1 base, leaving 10 bases between the germline ends. The germline CDR1 and CDR2 sequences are KGHSH and LQKENI. CDR3 length: 13 amino acids. The CDR3 DNA sequence: TGTGCCAGCCACACCGGGGGCACAGATACGCAGTATTTT. Amino acids: CASHTGGTDTQYF.

The chain uses TRBV28 and TRBJ2-5; D is uncertain. The length of the CDR3 is 13 residues. Between the trimmed V and J ends, which lost 8 bases and 2 bases, there was a span of 12 bases. CDR1 MDHEN and CDR2 SYDVKM come from the germline V gene. The CDR3 here is CASLTPFQETQYF. The CDR3, as DNA: TGTGCCAGCCTCACACCCTTTCAAGAGACCCAGTACTTC.

The rearrangement joins TRBV18 to TRBJ2-3, with 8 positions matching TRBD2. The length of the CDR3 is 16 residues. Germline V gene sequence: CDR1 KGHSH, CDR2 LQKENI. V trimming: 3 bases; J trimming: 1 base; junction bases outside the gene matches: 6. CDR3 coding DNA: TGTGCCAGCTCACCCCAGCGGGAGCAGGGCACAGATACGCAGTATTTT. Translating gives CASSPQREQGTDTQYF.

This clone was found a few times. The V call is TRBV7-8, the J call TRBJ1-4; 7 bases line up with TRBD1. This CDR3 contains 14 residues. The V and J ends lost 4 bases and 5 bases, in that order; junction bases with no gene match: 4. Germline CDR1 is SGHVS and CDR2 is FQNEAQ. The CDR3 here is CASSSGTANEKLFF. Written as DNA, the CDR3 is TGTGCCAGCAGCTCGGGGACAGCAAATGAAAAACTGTTTTTT.

The chain links TRBV7-3 to TRBJ2-3; a weak D match, TRBD2 (6 bases). V was cut by 5 bases and J by 2 bases, with 8 bases left in between. Germline values: CDR1 SGHTA, CDR2 FQGTGA. This CDR3 spans 13 amino acids. The CDR3 sequence: CASSRDFTDTQYF. CDR3 sequence (DNA): TGTGCCAGCAGCCGGGACTTCACAGATACGCAGTATTTT.

As for this clone: The germline gene is not matched at one end of the junction; a read error may be the cause. This chain uses TRBV7-7 with TRBJ2-5, with 7 bases matching TRBD2. Germline assignment: CDR1 SSHAT and CDR2 FNYEAQ (reference sequence). This CDR3 is built from 17 residues. The CDR3 here is CASSRLRSSGGEETQYF. The CDR3 DNA follows: TGTGCTAGCAGCCGACTTAGATCTAGCGGAGGGGAAGAGACCCAGTACTTC.

This chain uses TRBV2 with TRBJ1-1; D possibly corresponds to TRBD1 (5 bases). The V gene's germline CDR1 is SNHLY and CDR2 FYNNEI. The V end was cut by 4 bases, the J end by 7 bases, with 13 bases between. The CDR3 has 13 residues. The CDR3 reads CASSAQGWNEAFF. CDR3 sequence (DNA): TGTGCCAGCAGTGCTCAGGGTTGGAATGAAGCTTTCTTT.

The chain joins TRBV4-1 to TRBJ1-4; no definite D call. Germline lookup yields CDR1 MGHRA and CDR2 YSYEKL. Trimming left V 7 bases short and J 4 bases short, with 16 bases between. The length of the CDR3 is 15 residues. The CDR3 here is CASNTETGRNEKLFF. CDR3 coding DNA: TGCGCCAGCAACACAGAGACGGGCCGTAATGAAAAACTGTTTTTT.

The CDR3, as DNA: TGCAGCGTTGGGGGGAGCGCATCCAGTGGTGGCACAGATACGCAGTATTTT. This gives the protein CSVGGSASSGGTDTQYF. This rearrangement joins TRBV29-1 to TRBJ2-3; D possibly matches TRBD1 or TRBD2 (5 bases each). The length of the CDR3 is 17 residues. Germline V gene lookup returns CDR1 SQVTM and CDR2 ANQGSEA. Trimming removed 4 bases at V and 1 base at J, with 21 bases between.

The chain employs TRBV12-1 and TRBJ2-7; the table's D call, TRBD1, has no DNA check behind it. TRBV12-1 is recorded as a pseudogene. The CDR3 totals 13 residues. The CDR3 DNA reads as TGTGCCAGACGGACAGGTTTTTCCTACGAGCAGTACTTC. It is translated as CARRTGFSYEQYF.

V usage is TRBV2 and J usage is TRBJ2-5; D is unclear. This CDR3 is 12 amino acids long. The germline V gene encodes CDR1 SNHLY and CDR2 FYNNEI. Trimming stripped 5 bases from V and 10 bases from J, with 14 bases between. The CDR3 DNA reads TGTGCCAGCAGTCGAGAAAAGGGTGTCCAGTACTTC. It yields the protein CASSREKGVQYF.

The genes are TRBV7-9 and TRBJ1-5; no definite D call. This CDR3 has 14 amino acids. The germline V and J ends were trimmed by 1 base and 3 bases, with 7 bases remaining between them. The germline V gene encodes CDR1 SEHNR and CDR2 FQNEAQ (reference sequence). The CDR3 region has the DNA TGTGCCAGCAGCTTAGGGACGGTCAATCAGCCCCAGCATTTT. As protein: CASSLGTVNQPQHF. The whole variable domain, remainder taken from reference TRBV7-9 and TRBJ1-5, is DTGVSQNPRHKITKRGQNVTFRCDPISEHNRLYWYRQTLGQGPEFLTYFQNEAQLEKSRLLSDRFSAERPKGSFSTLEIQRTEQGDSAMYLCASSLGTVNQPQHFGDGTRLSIL.

This chain uses TRBV28 with TRBJ1-5, with D unresolved. The CDR3 is 14 residues long. Germline values: CDR1 MDHEN, CDR2 SYDVKM. V dropped 2 bases and J dropped 3 bases, with 8 bases sitting between them. CDR3 nucleotides: TGTGCCAGCAGTTTAAGGGCAGACAATCAGCCCCAGCATTTT. Protein product: CASSLRADNQPQHF.

Only one count was recorded for this clone. The CDR3 nucleotides are TGTGCCATCAGCGCAGGGGCTTCCTACAATGAGCAGTTCTTC. This translates into CAISAGASYNEQFF. V and J are TRBV10-3 and TRBJ2-1, with D possibly matching TRBD1 (6 bases). V was pared by 6 bases and J by 1 base, with 10 bases between. The CDR3 has 14 amino acids. From germline, CDR1 is ENHRY and CDR2 SYGVKD.

The chain has TRBV28 and TRBJ1-5; D is ambiguous. V was clipped by 7 bases and J by 1 base, with 17 bases between them. The CDR3 has 16 amino acids. The germline V gene encodes CDR1 MDHEN and CDR2 SYDVKM. In DNA form, the CDR3 reads TGTGCCAGCACTTCAATTTTTGGTTTGAGCAATCAGCCCCAGCATTTT. The encoded protein is CASTSIFGLSNQPQHF. Looking up the rest from reference TRBV28 and TRBJ1-5 gives the full variable domain: DVKVTQSSRYLVKRTGEKVFLECVQDMDHENMFWYRQDPGLGLRLIYFSYDVKMKEKGDIPEGYSVSREKKERFSLILESASTNQTSMYLCASTSIFGLSNQPQHFGDGTRLSIL.

The chain uses TRBV5-4 and TRBJ2-7; D perhaps matches TRBD2 (5 bases). CDR1 and CDR2 from the germline V gene are SGHNT and YYREEE (reference sequence). The ends were cut back, 4 bases at V and 3 bases at J, with 11 bases in the middle. This CDR3 spans 13 amino acids. The CDR3 DNA reads TGTGCCAGCAGCCTCCGGGGTCTCTACGAGCAGTACTTC. As protein: CASSLRGLYEQYF.

This rearrangement joins TRBV11-2 to TRBJ2-7, with 13 positions matching TRBD2. In germline, CDR1 is SGHAT, CDR2 FQNNGV. Unmatched junction bases numbered 11, after V lost 1 base and J lost 5 bases. The CDR3 loop spans 18 amino acids. The CDR3 is CASSLVRTSGSIGHEQYF. The CDR3 bases are TGTGCCAGCAGCTTAGTTCGGACTAGCGGGAGCATCGGTCACGAGCAGTACTTC.

V gene TRBV9 combines with J gene TRBJ2-1; 10 positions agree with TRBD2. The germline CDR1 and CDR2 sequences are SGDLS and YYNGEE. There are 17 residues in the CDR3. V was pared by 1 base and J by 6 bases, with 10 bases of the junction left unmatched. The CDR3 sequence is CASSVQAGGPPGNEQFF. CDR3 bases: TGTGCCAGCAGCGTACAAGCGGGAGGGCCCCCGGGCAATGAGCAGTTCTTC.

V is TRBV11-3 and J is TRBJ2-1; 8 bases are shared with TRBD1. V trimming: 5 bases; J trimming: 2 bases; junction bases outside the gene matches: 8. Germline lookup yields CDR1 SGHNT and CDR2 YENEEA. CDR3 length equals 16 residues. The CDR3 loop reads CASSVDREPPYNEQFF. The CDR3 DNA sequence: TGTGCCAGCAGCGTGGACAGGGAACCGCCCTACAATGAGCAGTTCTTC.

CDR3 in DNA: TGTGCCAGCAGCCGTGTGGACAGGGGGCGTCAGCCCCAGCATTTT. Translated, it gives CASSRVDRGRQPQHF. The chain is built from TRBV7-8 and TRBJ1-5; the match to TRBD1 covers 11 bases. Per germline, CDR1 SGHVS and CDR2 FQNEAQ. This CDR3 contains 15 residues. V lost 5 bases, J lost 6 bases, and 6 bases stayed unmatched. Full variable domain (outside the CDR3, taken from reference TRBV7-8 and TRBJ1-5): GAGVSQSPRYKVAKRGQDVALRCDPISGHVSLFWYQQALGQGPEFLTYFQNEAQLDKSGLPSDRFFAERPEGSVSTLKIQRTQQEDSAVYLCASSRVDRGRQPQHFGDGTRLSIL.

The chain employs TRBV29-1 and TRBJ1-4; the match to TRBD1 covers 10 bases. The junction had 5 bases not matched to a gene; V was cut back by 6 bases and J by 7 bases. The CDR3 is 13 amino acids. Germline CDR1 reads SQVTM; CDR2 reads ANQGSEA. As DNA, the CDR3 is TGCAGCGTGCCGGGACAGGGGAGTGAAAAACTGTTTTTT. This gives the protein CSVPGQGSEKLFF.

This clone was detected only once. V usage is TRBV5-1 and J usage is TRBJ2-3; D might be TRBD1 (6 bases). This CDR3 region has 14 residues. Deletions cut 6 bases from V and 1 base from J, with 12 bases between. Germline V CDR1 and CDR2: SGHRS, YFSETQ. CDR3 protein: CASTVTGGTDTQYF. CDR3 nucleotides: TGCGCCAGCACCGTGACAGGAGGCACAGATACGCAGTATTTT. Supplemented by reference TRBV5-1 and TRBJ2-3, the full variable domain reads KAGVTQTPRYLIKTRGQQVTLSCSPISGHRSVSWYQQTPGQGLQFLFEYFSETQRNKGNFPGRFSGRQFSNSRSEMNVSTLELGDSALYLCASTVTGGTDTQYFGPGTRLTVL.